This record concerns one T cell receptor (beta chain) sequence. These data are taken from a study of blood T cell repertoires in COVID-19. Looking at the study overall: The study drew acute and convalescent COVID-19 samples from the United States, Italy and Spain. T cells, B-cell-depleted T cells, or PBMCs provided the cDNA or gDNA that served as material.

Those enrolled in Seattle joined during active infection and were followed longitudinally afterward. This CDR3 is built from 16 residues. The junction had 10 bases not matched to a gene; V was cut back by 3 bases and J by 6 bases. CDR1 ENHRY and CDR2 SYGVKD come from the germline V gene. Authors' methods: Estimates of nucleated cell counts were drawn from the amplification of reference gene primers. Assay: immunoSEQ multiplex PCR; the TCRdb copy retains only in-frame clones and omits some. V and J calls and clone size are as listed in that table; D and trimming were resolved from the DNA. The sample records about half a million clones, about 91% being singletons.

The chain couples TRBV10-3 to TRBJ2-7; 11 bases match TRBD2. The source material was peripheral blood. The clonotype originates from a man in his late teens or twenties with COVID-19, enrolled during active disease. The CDR3, as DNA: TGTGCCATCAGTGATTCCCAGGGACTAGCGGTCTCCGAGCAGTACTTC. Translation: CAISDSQGLAVSEQYF.